The 12 T cell receptor beta chains given below trace back to one sample, sequenced in a study of T cells after yellow fever vaccination. In TCRdb, the 5' RACE reads were re-called with MiXCR into one record per CDR3 protein. The data contain about 220,000 distinct CDR3 sequences, roughly 6.2% of them seen just once; the ten biggest clones take up 1.1%. The source material was CD4+ T cells sorted from PBMCs, sampled on the day of the yellow fever booster vaccination. These receptors were obtained from a young man who received the YFV17D yellow fever vaccine.

A few counts support this clonotype. V is TRBV20-1 and J is TRBJ2-1; TRBD2 might be the D (6 bases). The CDR3 has 14 residues. From germline, CDR1 is DFQATT and CDR2 SNEGSKA (reference sequence). V was shortened by 3 bases and J by 6 bases, with 15 bases between the two germline ends. The CDR3 nucleotides are TGCAGTGCTAGTCGACTAGTTCTTAGCAATGAGCAGTTCTTC. Its protein is CSASRLVLSNEQFF.

The genes are TRBV9 and TRBJ2-3; D unresolved. Germline V gives CDR1 SGDLS, CDR2 YYNGEE. The CDR3 contains 15 residues. V was trimmed by 2 bases and J by 0 bases, leaving 10 bases between them. The CDR3 sequence is CASSVIAGSTDTQYF. Here the CDR3 DNA reads TGTGCCAGCAGCGTGATAGCTGGAAGCACAGATACGCAGTATTTT.

This clonotype was seen repeatedly, ten times or more. The V gene is TRBV5-1, the J gene TRBJ2-7; TRBD2 might be the D (5 bases). Germline-derived CDR1 and CDR2 are SGHRS and YFSETQ. The CDR3 totals 14 residues. V dropped 3 bases and J dropped 6 bases, with 16 bases sitting between them. DNA for the CDR3: TGCGCCAGCAGCTCGGGGTCCGCTACTCGCGAGCAGTACTTC. It codes for CASSSGSATREQYF.

This chain joins TRBV20-1 and TRBJ2-2; D perhaps matches TRBD1 (8 bases). CDR3 size: 14 residues. V was shortened by 6 bases and J by 4 bases, with 15 bases between the two germline ends. Germline assignment: CDR1 DFQATT and CDR2 SNEGSKA (reference sequence). Here the CDR3 DNA reads TGCAGTGCAAACAGGGGGGAGGGCACCGGGGAGCTGTTTTTT. Translating gives CSANRGEGTGELFF.

This clonotype occurred a few times. The rearrangement links TRBV4-2 to TRBJ1-1, with D possibly being TRBD1 (5 bases). V was cut by 0 bases and J by 5 bases, with 13 bases left in between. The germline V gene has CDR1 LGHNA and CDR2 YNFKEQ. CDR3 length: 15 amino acids. Here the CDR3 reads CASSQEYRGGTEAFF. In DNA form, the CDR3 reads TGTGCCAGCAGCCAAGAATACCGCGGGGGAACTGAAGCTTTCTTT.

This clonotype was observed many times. This chain links TRBV20-1 with TRBJ2-4, with TRBD1 identical over 9 bases. The length of the CDR3 is 14 residues. From germline, CDR1 is DFQATT and CDR2 SNEGSKA (reference sequence). V lost 5 bases, J lost 0 bases, and 2 bases stayed unmatched. The CDR3 bases are TGCAGTGCTGGGACAGGGCAAGCCAAAAACATTCAGTACTTC. Translation: CSAGTGQAKNIQYF.

This clonotype has just a few counts. The chain employs TRBV14 and TRBJ2-1; maybe TRBD1 (6 bases). Germline V gene sequence: CDR1 SGHDN, CDR2 FVKESK. Trimming took off 3 bases at V and 4 bases at J, with 13 bases between the two ends. The CDR3 contains 15 residues. The CDR3 loop reads CASSHPQGSYNEQFF. For the CDR3, the DNA is TGTGCCAGCAGCCACCCACAGGGAAGTTACAATGAGCAGTTCTTC.

As to this clonotype: Being one base from a much bigger clone, this may be a read error. This rearrangement joins TRBV18 to TRBJ2-2, with TRBD1 identical over 8 bases. The CDR3 is made up of 15 amino acids. Per germline, CDR1 KGHSH and CDR2 LQKENI. The CDR3 nucleotides are TGTGCCAGCTCAGCCGGGACAGGATACACCGAGGAGCTGTTTTTT. The encoded protein is CASSAGTGYTEELFF.

This clonotype came up many times. The CDR3 reads CSARGQGKVYEQYF. The CDR3 coding sequence is TGCAGTGCTAGGGGACAGGGGAAAGTCTACGAGCAGTACTTC. The gene calls are TRBV20-1 and TRBJ2-7, with TRBD1 matching over 10 bases. Germline values: CDR1 DFQATT, CDR2 SNEGSKA (reference sequence). V dropped 3 bases and J dropped 3; count of bases not matched to a gene: 5. This CDR3 is 14 amino acids long.

This clonotype was seen ten or more times. CDR3 residues: CSASLTGAIDEKLFF. The CDR3 nucleotides are TGCAGTGCTAGTTTAACAGGGGCAATCGATGAAAAACTGTTTTTT. The chain is built from TRBV20-1 and TRBJ1-4; 7 bases align to TRBD1. With V trimmed by 3 bases and J by 6 bases, 10 bases remained unmatched. CDR1 is DFQATT and CDR2 is SNEGSKA in the germline V gene (reference sequence). The CDR3 has 15 amino acids.

This clonotype was observed a handful of times. The chain links TRBV4-2 to TRBJ2-5, with D possibly matching TRBD2 (6 bases). Trimming cost V 1 base and J 8 bases, with 8 bases left between them. The CDR3 has 12 amino acids. The germline V gene has CDR1 LGHNA and CDR2 YNFKEQ. CDR3 coding DNA: TGTGCCAGCAGCCAAGGCGGACTAACCCAGTACTTC. Translated, it gives CASSQGGLTQYF.

This clonotype was counted many times. The chain links TRBV10-2 to TRBJ2-3; TRBD2 matches 13 bases. The length of the CDR3 is 16 residues. Germline assignment: CDR1 WSHSY and CDR2 SAAADI. Unmatched junction bases numbered 8, after V lost 7 bases and J lost 4 bases. The CDR3 DNA reads as TGCGCCAGCAAACCAGGACTAGCGGGAGTGGCAGATACGCAGTATTTT. It specifies CASKPGLAGVADTQYF.